A single sample gave rise to the 32 T cell receptor beta chains below, sequenced in a study of blood T cell repertoires in COVID-19. Sequencing was performed with immunoSEQ multiplex PCR; in TCRdb, only in-frame clones are kept and a portion is missing. The sample lists some 97,000 clones, just over 85% occurring once. Sequencing was performed on PBMCs or T cells enriched from blood (not recorded which). The source of these receptors is a woman between 45 and 60 years old who had recovered from COVID-19.

The chain links TRBV27 to TRBJ2-5; the match to TRBD1 covers 7 bases. The CDR3 loop spans 15 amino acids. V gave up 4 bases and J gave up 5 bases; unmatched junction bases: 10. Germline V CDR1 and CDR2: MNHEY, SMNVEV (reference sequence). The CDR3 DNA reads as TGTGCCAGCAGTTGGAAGGGGGCCTCCTTGGAGACCCAGTACTTC. Translated, it gives CASSWKGASLETQYF.

V gene TRBV18 combines with J gene TRBJ1-1; TRBD1 might be the D (5 bases). Trimming cost V 3 bases and J 4 bases, with 18 bases left between them. The CDR3 extends over 16 amino acids. Germline CDR1 is KGHSH and CDR2 is LQKENI. The CDR3: CASSPNLQGGGTEAFF. In nucleotides, the CDR3 is TGTGCCAGCTCACCTAATTTGCAGGGCGGGGGCACTGAAGCTTTCTTT. Variable domain in full (rest from reference TRBV18 and TRBJ1-1): NAGVMQNPRHLVRRRGQEARLRCSPMKGHSHVYWYRQLPEEGLKFMVYLQKENIIDESGMPKERFSAEFPKEGPSILRIQQVVRGDSAAYFCASSPNLQGGGTEAFFGQGTRLTVV.

This chain joins TRBV11-3 and TRBJ2-1, with 7 bases fitting TRBD2. The CDR3 sequence is 15 residues long. Trimming at V came to 5 bases and at J to 7 bases, leaving 11 bases not matched to a gene. CDR1 and CDR2 (germline): SGHNT, YENEEA. The CDR3 region is CASSPIKAGINEQFF. CDR3 nucleotides: TGTGCCAGCAGCCCCATTAAAGCGGGGATAAATGAGCAGTTCTTC. Full variable domain (outside the CDR3, taken from reference TRBV11-3 and TRBJ2-1): EAGVVQSPRYKIIEKKQPVAFWCNPISGHNTLYWYLQNLGQGPELLIRYENEEAVDDSQLPKDRFSAERLKGVDSTLKIQPAELGDSAVYLCASSPIKAGINEQFFGPGTRLTVL.

The chain uses TRBV28 and TRBJ1-5, with D hard to call. Between the trimmed V and J ends, which lost 7 bases and 4 bases, there was a span of 20 bases. Germline CDR1 reads MDHEN; CDR2 reads SYDVKM. The CDR3 is 16 amino acids. This CDR3 is CASTDLRAGLNQPQHF. In nucleotides, the CDR3 is TGTGCCAGCACCGACTTAAGGGCCGGACTTAATCAGCCCCAGCATTTT.

A few counts support this clone. V is TRBV18 and J is TRBJ1-3; D unclear. Trimming took off 3 bases at V and 0 bases at J, with 12 bases between the two ends. There are 16 residues in the CDR3. Germline assignment: CDR1 KGHSH and CDR2 LQKENI. CDR3 sequence (DNA): TGTGCCAGCTCACCTATAAATGAGCTCTCTGGAAACACCATATATTTT. Translation gives CASSPINELSGNTIYF.

This clone came up once. V gene TRBV7-4 combines with J gene TRBJ2-7; TRBD1 aligns across 8 bases. Germline V lookup: CDR1 SGHVT, CDR2 SQSDAQ. The CDR3 has 15 amino acids. Trimming removed 5 bases from V and 5 bases from J; junction bases left unmatched: 11. The CDR3 sequence is CASSDSKDRAHEQYF. DNA of the CDR3: TGTGCCAGCAGCGACTCAAAGGACAGGGCACACGAGCAGTACTTC. Complete variable domain (other parts from reference TRBV7-4 and TRBJ2-7): GAGVSQSPRYKVAKRGRDVALRCDSISGHVTLYWYRQTLGQGSEVLTYSQSDAQRDKSGRPSGRFSAERPERSVSTLKIQRTEQGDSAVYLCASSDSKDRAHEQYFGPGTRLTVT.

The chain has TRBV5-4 and TRBJ1-2, with 10 bases identical to TRBD1. This CDR3 contains 15 residues. CDR1 SGHNT and CDR2 YYREEE come from the germline V gene (reference sequence). Trimming removed 0 bases from V and 4 bases from J; junction bases left unmatched: 3. CDR3 residues: CASSLGGTGVYGYTF. The CDR3 nucleotides read TGTGCCAGCAGCTTGGGTGGGACAGGGGTCTATGGCTACACCTTC.

This chain connects TRBV9 to TRBJ1-2; TRBD1 might be the D (6 bases). This CDR3 contains 12 residues. Germline V gene sequence: CDR1 SGDLS, CDR2 YYNGEE. V dropped 4 bases and J dropped 8 bases, with 12 bases sitting between them. The chain's CDR3 is CASSKVGTGYTF. In DNA form, the CDR3 reads TGTGCCAGCAGCAAGGTGGGGACAGGCTACACCTTC.

The chain uses TRBV10-2 and TRBJ2-3; D is unresolved. Germline CDR1 is WSHSY and CDR2 is SAAADI. The CDR3 contains 14 residues. V was shortened by 4 bases and J by 6 bases, with 14 bases between the two germline ends. As DNA, the CDR3 is TGCGCCAGCAGTGGGTTAGCCCCCACGGATACGCAGTATTTT. This sequence encodes CASSGLAPTDTQYF.

In its sample, this clone was seen a few times. V is TRBV15 and J is TRBJ1-2, with 9 bases fitting TRBD1. The germline CDR1 and CDR2 sequences are LNHNV and YYDKDF (reference sequence). The V segment lost 5 bases and the J segment 2 bases; nucleotides outside the gene matches: 9. This CDR3 comprises 16 residues. DNA of the CDR3: TGTGCCACCAGCCCGGGGGACAGGGAAGGAAACTATGGCTACACCTTC. Protein: CATSPGDREGNYGYTF.

This clone has more than one count but fewer than ten. This sequence joins TRBV2 and TRBJ2-1; D remains unclear. The CDR3 totals 13 residues. Germline V gives CDR1 SNHLY, CDR2 FYNNEI. V lost 5 bases, J lost 1 base, and 6 bases lay in between. CDR3 bases: TGTGCCAGCAGTAGTCAGTCCTACAATGAGCAGTTCTTC. It yields the protein CASSSQSYNEQFF. Complete variable domain (other parts from reference TRBV2 and TRBJ2-1): EPEVTQTPSHQVTQMGQEVILRCVPISNHLYFYWYRQILGQKVEFLVSFYNNEISEKSEIFDDQFSVERPDGSNFTLKIRSTKLEDSAMYFCASSSQSYNEQFFGPGTRLTVL.

This chain joins TRBV7-9 and TRBJ2-7, with D possibly TRBD2 on 6 matching bases. This CDR3 spans 13 amino acids. Per the germline V gene, CDR1 is SEHNR and CDR2 is FQNEAQ (reference sequence). V dropped 5 bases and J dropped 3 bases, with 11 bases sitting between them. The DNA of the CDR3 is TGTGCCAGCAGCCAAGCCGGGAGCTACGAGCAGTACTTC. It translates to CASSQAGSYEQYF.

V and J are TRBV5-1 and TRBJ2-2, with TRBD1 matching 7 bases. This CDR3 comprises 15 residues. Germline trimming cut 2 bases from V and 5 bases from J; bases unmatched to any gene: 6. Germline CDR1 and CDR2: SGHRS and YFSETQ. Written as DNA, the CDR3 is TGCGCCAGCAGCTTTACCGGGACAGATACCGGGGAGCTGTTTTTT. Translating gives CASSFTGTDTGELFF.

The chain joins TRBV5-1 to TRBJ2-5; TRBD1 aligns across 11 bases. V lost 0 bases to trimming and J lost 5 bases; unmatched junction nucleotides: 3. The CDR3 sequence is 15 residues long. Germline CDR1 reads SGHRS; CDR2 reads YFSETQ. Here the CDR3 reads CASSLAGQGAETQYF. The CDR3 DNA is TGCGCCAGCAGCTTGGCCGGACAGGGGGCTGAGACCCAGTACTTC.

For the CDR3, the DNA is TGTGCCAGCAGCACCCTCGACAGGGTATATTCTGATTCACCCCTCCACTTT. Translation: CASSTLDRVYSDSPLHF. This rearrangement joins TRBV11-2 to TRBJ1-6; 7 bases line up with TRBD1. The CDR3 loop spans 17 amino acids. V was clipped by 5 bases and J by 8 bases; unmatched bases: 15. The germline gives CDR1 SGHAT, CDR2 FQNNGV.

This chain connects TRBV5-1 to TRBJ2-3; D ambiguous. V lost 3 bases to trimming and J lost 6 bases, with 8 bases between them. Germline V gene lookup returns CDR1 SGHRS and CDR2 YFSETQ. This CDR3 region has 12 residues. The CDR3 DNA reads as TGCGCCAGCAGCTCCCCCCAGGATACGCAGTATTTT. It translates to CASSSPQDTQYF.

The chain joins TRBV6-7 to TRBJ1-1; the D gene is possibly TRBD1 (5 bases). TRBV6-7 falls under the ORF class, with uncertain function. CDR3 size: 13 residues. Trimming shortened V by 6 bases and J by 6 bases, and 14 bases separated the two germline ends. CDR3 loop: CASRAGRLPEAFF. The DNA for the CDR3 is TGTGCCAGCAGGGCGGGACGCCTTCCTGAAGCTTTCTTT.

The rearrangement uses TRBV29-1 and TRBJ2-3; no firm D call. Germline assignment: CDR1 SQVTM and CDR2 ANQGSEA. V shed 4 bases and J shed 0 bases, with 8 bases lying between them. This CDR3 comprises 13 residues. The CDR3 reads CSVVHSSTDTQYF. The DNA for the CDR3 is TGCAGCGTTGTCCACAGCAGCACAGATACGCAGTATTTT.

This chain uses TRBV30 with TRBJ1-4; the D is unclear. Trimming cost V 1 base and J 14 bases, with 11 bases left between them. Per the germline V gene, CDR1 is GTSNPN and CDR2 is SVGIG (reference sequence). The CDR3 runs to 11 residues. The CDR3 DNA reads TGTGCCTGGAGTGCGACTCTGGGTCTGTTTTTT. It translates to CAWSATLGLFF.

The CDR3 region has the DNA TGTGCCAGCGGGGTAACAGGGCGTTATGGCTACACCTTC. It yields the protein CASGVTGRYGYTF. The V and J genes are TRBV28 and TRBJ1-2; D possibly corresponds to TRBD1 (6 bases). Germline values: CDR1 MDHEN, CDR2 SYDVKM. The CDR3 extends over 13 amino acids. Between the trimmed V and J ends, which lost 8 bases and 5 bases, there was a span of 15 bases.

The chain joins TRBV7-6 to TRBJ1-4, with D tentatively TRBD1 (5 bases). V lost 2 bases and J 8 bases, leaving 21 bases between the germline ends. This CDR3 spans 17 amino acids. Germline V gene data show CDR1 as SGHVS and CDR2 as FNYEAQ. The CDR3 nucleotides read TGTGCCAGCAGCTTAAATATGGGAGGGGTGCTCCAAGAAAAACTGTTTTTT. Its protein product is CASSLNMGGVLQEKLFF.

The chain links TRBV3-1 (or the pseudogene TRBV3-2) to TRBJ1-5; TRBD1 matches at 8 bases. This CDR3 is 15 amino acids long. Germline values: CDR1 LGHDT, CDR2 YNNKEL (reference sequence). Trimming cost V 1 base and J 6 bases; bases outside gene matches: 5. The CDR3 protein is CASSQGQGRTQPQHF. The CDR3 DNA reads TGTGCCAGCAGCCAAGGACAGGGGAGGACTCAGCCCCAGCATTTT.

The chain carries TRBV27 and TRBJ1-6; D possibly corresponds to TRBD1 (6 bases). Trimming left V 6 bases short and J 5 bases short, with 20 bases between. This CDR3 is 17 amino acids long. Germline lookup yields CDR1 MNHEY and CDR2 SMNVEV (reference sequence). Here the CDR3 reads CASRLGPYRDDNSPLHF. CDR3 sequence (DNA): TGTGCCAGCAGGTTGGGACCCTACAGGGACGATAATTCACCCCTCCACTTT.

This sequence joins TRBV15 and TRBJ2-7; D perhaps matches TRBD2 (6 bases). The CDR3 covers 17 residues. V was shortened by 2 bases and J by 0 bases, with 17 bases between the two germline ends. Germline V CDR1 and CDR2: LNHNV, YYDKDF (reference sequence). This CDR3 reads CATSRFGPGGSSYEQYF. CDR3 DNA sequence: TGTGCCACCAGCAGATTTGGCCCCGGGGGTAGCTCCTACGAGCAGTACTTC.

Written as DNA, the CDR3 is TGTGCCAGTAGTATAGGCGCAGGGTACCAAGAGACCCAGTACTTC. Encoded protein: CASSIGAGYQETQYF. The rearrangement links TRBV19 to TRBJ2-5, with D possibly matching TRBD1 (5 bases). Trimming shortened V by 1 base and J by 0 bases, and 9 bases separated the two germline ends. There are 15 residues in the CDR3. Germline values: CDR1 LNHDA, CDR2 SQIVND (reference sequence).

V gene TRBV6-5 combines with J gene TRBJ1-1, with 10 bases matching TRBD1. Trimming took 8 bases from V and 5 from J; bases not matched to a gene: 5. Germline assignment: CDR1 MNHEY and CDR2 SVGAGI. The CDR3 covers 13 residues. The chain's CDR3 is CASGGTGATEAFF. CDR3 coding DNA: TGTGCCAGCGGCGGGACAGGGGCGACTGAAGCTTTCTTT.

The chain joins TRBV28 to TRBJ1-5; TRBD1 matches at 9 bases. Trimming at V came to 7 bases and at J to 5 bases, leaving 9 bases not matched to a gene. This CDR3 spans 15 amino acids. Germline CDR1 is MDHEN and CDR2 is SYDVKM. The CDR3 protein is CASKDGGQGDQPQHF. DNA of the CDR3: TGTGCCAGCAAGGACGGGGGACAGGGTGATCAGCCCCAGCATTTT.

The rearrangement uses TRBV10-3 and TRBJ1-5, with D possibly matching TRBD1 (5 bases). Germline V CDR1 and CDR2: ENHRY, SYGVKD. V lost 10 bases, J lost 3 bases, and 13 bases lay in between. There are 13 residues in the CDR3. The CDR3 reads CATSGENNQPQHF. The CDR3 nucleotides are TGTGCCACCTCGGGGGAGAACAATCAGCCCCAGCATTTT.

This rearrangement joins TRBV5-1 to TRBJ1-2; D unclear. The CDR3 sequence is 15 residues long. Germline V gene lookup returns CDR1 SGHRS and CDR2 YFSETQ. V was pared by 0 bases and J by 0 bases, with 9 bases between. CDR3 sequence reads: CASSLGPRANYGYTF. CDR3 nucleotides: TGCGCCAGCAGCTTGGGTCCTAGAGCTAACTATGGCTACACCTTC.

The chain joins TRBV6-5 to TRBJ2-3; TRBD2 matches at 11 bases. Germline V gene sequence: CDR1 MNHEY, CDR2 SVGAGI. Germline trimming cut 7 bases from V and 5 bases from J; bases unmatched to any gene: 2. The CDR3 spans 13 residues. In DNA, the CDR3 is TGTGCCAGCATTGGGACTAGCGGAGATACGCAGTATTTT. The encoded protein is CASIGTSGDTQYF.

V and J are TRBV5-1 and TRBJ2-2; D possibly corresponds to TRBD1 (6 bases). In germline, CDR1 is SGHRS, CDR2 YFSETQ. The CDR3 totals 13 residues. V lost 6 bases, J lost 5 bases, and 11 bases lay in between. Here the CDR3 DNA reads TGCGCCAGCACCAGGGGCAATACCGGGGAGCTGTTTTTT. It is translated as CASTRGNTGELFF. Variable domain in full (rest from reference TRBV5-1 and TRBJ2-2): KAGVTQTPRYLIKTRGQQVTLSCSPISGHRSVSWYQQTPGQGLQFLFEYFSETQRNKGNFPGRFSGRQFSNSRSEMNVSTLELGDSALYLCASTRGNTGELFFGEGSRLTVL.

The rearrangement links TRBV10-2 to TRBJ1-1, with 8 nucleotides matching TRBD1. This CDR3 contains 15 residues. Germline V lookup: CDR1 WSHSY, CDR2 SAAADI. V lost 5 bases and J lost 2; bases outside the gene matches: 7. The CDR3 here is CASSWTGPSNTEAFF. CDR3 nucleotides: TGCGCCAGCAGTTGGACAGGGCCCTCCAACACTGAAGCTTTCTTT.